The clone carrying this T cell receptor beta chain was detected once. Its antigen is still unknown. Naive CD8 cells were CD45RO-negative, positively selected for CCR7, excluding terminally differentiated effector memory CD45RA+ cells. This record comes from a study of shared clonotypes between healthy human individuals. Study observations and caveats: Unshared clonotypes carried lower generation probabilities than those common to all four donors. Depth of sequencing was expected to influence donor clonotype sharing.

V lost 0 bases to trimming and J lost 0 bases; unmatched junction nucleotides: 4. Germline-derived CDR1 and CDR2 are LNHDA and SQIVND (reference sequence). CDR3 length equals 17 residues. Sequenced by immunoSEQ multiplex PCR; TCRdb stores in-frame clones only, minus some. The table has approximately 1.9 million clones, 93% seen once; the top ten hold roughly 1.7%. The receptor's source is a young man in good health. Some clones in this sample may be carry-over from other donors' samples. V gene TRBV19 combines with J gene TRBJ1-1, with 10 bases lining up with TRBD1. The specimen sequenced was naive CD8+ T cells from PBMCs. The CDR3 loop reads CASSIDRGQGVNTEAFF. CDR3 nucleotides: TGTGCCAGTAGTATAGATCGAGGACAGGGGGTGAACACTGAAGCTTTCTTT.